This T cell receptor (beta chain) is drawn from a study of cytomegalovirus exposure and HLA in healthy donors. Method: immunoSEQ multiplex PCR; TCRdb's copy keeps in-frame clones and lacks some. The table records about 56,000 clones, around nine tenths of them present only once. With 10 bases removed from V and 0 bases from J, the gap between germline ends came to 13 bases. Germline V gives CDR1 PRHDT, CDR2 FYEKMQ (reference sequence). The CDR3 has 14 amino acids. The chain joins TRBV13 to TRBJ2-4; D gene uncertain. The TCR comes from a young man in good health and CMV-seronegative. Input material: PBMCs. The CDR3 reads CATPASRAKNIQYF. The CDR3 coding sequence is TGTGCCACGCCGGCTTCTAGAGCCAAAAACATTCAGTACTTC.